This TCR beta chain originates from a study of blood T cell repertoires in COVID-19. Looking at the study overall: Acute-phase and convalescent COVID-19 samples originated in the United States, Italy and Spain. The cDNA or gDNA used as material had been derived from T cells, B-cell-depleted T cells, or PBMCs.

The study drew participants aged about 18 to 89 years from approximately 23 US areas. Researchers sorted participants into cohorts using their self-reported clinical history. The CDR3 contains 13 residues. Trimming took 0 bases from V and 9 from J; bases not matched to a gene: 4. From germline, CDR1 is MNHNY and CDR2 SVGAGI (reference sequence). TCRdb's table, derived via immunoSEQ multiplex PCR, lists solely in-frame clones and lacks some. The sample contains a few hundred thousand clones, around 91% of which appear only once. This clone appeared a single time. The specimen sequenced was PBMCs or T cells enriched from blood (not recorded which). The TCR sequence derives from a woman in her late teens or twenties with acute COVID-19. The chain carries TRBV6-6 and TRBJ1-1; TRBD1 matches at 7 bases. For the CDR3, the DNA is TGTGCCAGCAGTTACTCAACGACAGGGCAAGCTTTCTTT. Protein sequence: CASSYSTTGQAFF.